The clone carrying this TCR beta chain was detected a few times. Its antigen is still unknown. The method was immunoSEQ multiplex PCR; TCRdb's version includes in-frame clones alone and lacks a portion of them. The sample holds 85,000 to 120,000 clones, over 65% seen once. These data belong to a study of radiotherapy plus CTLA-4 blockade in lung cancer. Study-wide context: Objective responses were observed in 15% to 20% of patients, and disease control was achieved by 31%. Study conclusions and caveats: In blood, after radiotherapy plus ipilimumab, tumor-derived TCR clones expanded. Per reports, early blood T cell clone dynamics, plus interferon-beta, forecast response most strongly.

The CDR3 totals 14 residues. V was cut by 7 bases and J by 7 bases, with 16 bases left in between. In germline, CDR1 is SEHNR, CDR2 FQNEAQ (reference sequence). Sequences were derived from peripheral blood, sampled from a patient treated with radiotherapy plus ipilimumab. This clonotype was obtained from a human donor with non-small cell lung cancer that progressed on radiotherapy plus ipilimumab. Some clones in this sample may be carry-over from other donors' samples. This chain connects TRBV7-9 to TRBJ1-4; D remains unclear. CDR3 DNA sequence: TGTGCCAGCACCCCATCGGGAGAGAGTGAAAAACTGTTTTTT. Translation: CASTPSGESEKLFF.